There are a few counts of the clone carrying this TCR beta chain. The sample originates from a study of T cells in Graves' hyperthyroidism and ophthalmopathy. TCR beta CDR3 region amplification was performed from RNA transcripts. HTBI primers were the set used in a first-round RT-PCR of the TCR CDR3. One entry per CDR3 protein, called by TCRdb with MiXCR from the multiplex PCR reads. The table records more than 300,000 distinct CDR3 sequences, roughly an eighth of them present only once. Germline V gives CDR1 MNHEY, CDR2 SMNVEV (reference sequence). The CDR3 has 14 residues. V was cut by 5 bases and J by 8 bases, with 16 bases left in between.

Source material: blood. The clonotype was recovered from a woman under 30 with Graves' hyperthyroidism. This chain connects TRBV27 to TRBJ2-1, with D perhaps matching TRBD2 (7 bases). This chain's CDR3 is CASSPTGGGYEQFF. In nucleotides, the CDR3 is TGTGCCAGCAGTCCCACCGGCGGGGGCTATGAGCAGTTCTTC.